One and the same sample provided the 9 T cell receptor beta chains below, sequenced in a study of CD8 T cells in Susac syndrome. cDNA came from about 0.46 to 1 ug RNA primed by random hexamers. In TCRdb, the immunoSEQ multiplex PCR reads were re-called with MiXCR into one record per CDR3 protein. The sample yields over 95,000 distinct CDR3 sequences, about nine tenths seen once. The sample comprised CD4+ T cells from PBMCs. The receptor source for this set is a human donor in good health.

V gene TRBV28 combines with J gene TRBJ2-1; a possible D gene is TRBD1 (6 bases). This CDR3 comprises 12 residues. The ends were cut back, 8 bases at V and 6 bases at J, with 11 bases in the middle. Germline-derived CDR1 and CDR2 are MDHEN and SYDVKM. CDR3 bases: TGTGCCAGCTTCAGGGGCGGCAATGAGCAGTTCTTC. Residues: CASFRGGNEQFF. Using reference TRBV28 and TRBJ2-1 for the parts outside the CDR3, the full variable domain is DVKVTQSSRYLVKRTGEKVFLECVQDMDHENMFWYRQDPGLGLRLIYFSYDVKMKEKGDIPEGYSVSREKKERFSLILESASTNQTSMYLCASFRGGNEQFFGPGTRLTVL.

The chain uses TRBV19 and TRBJ1-2; D gene uncertain. The CDR3 is 14 amino acids. The germline V and J ends were trimmed by 7 bases and 2 bases, with 14 bases remaining between them. Germline loops: CDR1 LNHDA, CDR2 SQIVND (reference sequence). In DNA form, the CDR3 reads TGTGCCAGTATTTCTAGCAGCGGAAACTATGGCTACACCTTC. Encoded protein: CASISSSGNYGYTF.

The CDR3 coding sequence is TGTGCCAGCAGCCCACGGGGCTCACTGGCCTACAATGAGCAGTTCTTC. Amino acids: CASSPRGSLAYNEQFF. The V and J genes are TRBV7-8 and TRBJ2-1; D could derive from TRBD1 or TRBD2 (5 bases each). The CDR3 covers 16 residues. Germline V gene sequence: CDR1 SGHVS, CDR2 FQNEAQ. V gave up 5 bases and J gave up 2 bases, with 16 bases separating them.

The V and J genes are TRBV3-1 and TRBJ2-7; unclear D gene. Germline V gene lookup returns CDR1 LGHDT and CDR2 YNNKEL (reference sequence). V was shortened by 1 base and J by 3 bases, with 7 bases between the two germline ends. The CDR3 spans 13 residues. The chain's CDR3 is CASSQASNYEQYF. Here the CDR3 DNA reads TGTGCCAGCAGCCAAGCTTCGAACTACGAGCAGTACTTC.

The rearrangement links TRBV25-1 to TRBJ2-3; 9 bases match TRBD1. CDR1 and CDR2 (germline): MGHDK, SYGVNS. The trim removed 3 bases at V and 5 bases at J, leaving 6 bases unmatched. This CDR3 contains 15 residues. The CDR3 loop reads CASSEPGTGRDTQYF. In nucleotides, the CDR3 is TGTGCCAGCAGTGAGCCCGGGACAGGGAGAGATACGCAGTATTTT.

This sequence joins TRBV19 and TRBJ2-3; 14 bases line up with TRBD2. The germline CDR1 and CDR2 sequences are LNHDA and SQIVND (reference sequence). This CDR3 is built from 16 residues. V lost 6 bases to trimming and J lost 2 bases; unmatched junction nucleotides: 4. The CDR3 DNA reads TGTGCCAGTAGAAGACTAGCGGGGGGGTTCACAGATACGCAGTATTTT. Translated: CASRRLAGGFTDTQYF.

The chain combines TRBV21-1 with TRBJ2-1; the D call TRBD1 from the table was never checked on the DNA. TRBV21-1 is reported as a pseudogene. The CDR3 extends over 14 amino acids. CDR3 amino acids: CASSIWGYNNEQFF. The CDR3 coding sequence is TGTGCCAGCAGCATCTGGGGGTACAACAATGAGCAGTTCTTC.

This chain connects TRBV4-3 to TRBJ1-6; perhaps TRBD1 as D (5 bases). Germline assignment: CDR1 LGHNA and CDR2 YSLEER. The ends were cut back, 4 bases at V and 7 bases at J, with 17 bases in the middle. This CDR3 is built from 16 residues. The CDR3 region is CASSPEAGGGNSPLHF. DNA of the CDR3: TGCGCCAGCAGCCCAGAGGCGGGGGGTGGCAATTCACCCCTCCACTTT.

V usage is TRBV20-1 and J usage is TRBJ2-3; TRBD2 matches at 7 bases. V lost 7 bases, J lost 1 base, and 2 bases stayed unmatched. The CDR3 extends over 12 amino acids. In germline, CDR1 is DFQATT, CDR2 SNEGSKA (reference sequence). CDR3 bases: TGCAGTGGGGCGGGAGGCACAGATACGCAGTATTTT. Protein sequence: CSGAGGTDTQYF.